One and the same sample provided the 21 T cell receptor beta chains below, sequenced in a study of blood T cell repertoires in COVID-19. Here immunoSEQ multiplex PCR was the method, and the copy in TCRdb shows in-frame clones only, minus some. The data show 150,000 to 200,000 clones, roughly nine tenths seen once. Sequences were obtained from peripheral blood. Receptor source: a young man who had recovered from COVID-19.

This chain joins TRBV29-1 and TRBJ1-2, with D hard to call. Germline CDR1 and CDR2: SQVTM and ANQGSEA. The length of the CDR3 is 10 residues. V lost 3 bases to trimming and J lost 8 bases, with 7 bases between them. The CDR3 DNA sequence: TGCAGCGTTGATGGGAGCGGCTACACCTTC. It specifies CSVDGSGYTF.

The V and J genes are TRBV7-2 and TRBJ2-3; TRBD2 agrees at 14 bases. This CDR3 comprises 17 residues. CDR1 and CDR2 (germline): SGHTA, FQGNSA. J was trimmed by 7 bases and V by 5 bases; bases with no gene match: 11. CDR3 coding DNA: TGTGCCAGCAGCGTCTCCGGGACTAGCGGGAGTGGGAATACGCAGTATTTT. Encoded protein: CASSVSGTSGSGNTQYF.

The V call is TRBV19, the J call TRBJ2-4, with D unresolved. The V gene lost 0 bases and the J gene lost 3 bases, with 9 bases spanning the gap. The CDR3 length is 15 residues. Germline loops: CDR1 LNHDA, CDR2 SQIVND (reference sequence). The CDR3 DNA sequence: TGTGCCAGTAGTATAGATCCCCCCGGCAAAAACATTCAGTACTTC. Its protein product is CASSIDPPGKNIQYF.

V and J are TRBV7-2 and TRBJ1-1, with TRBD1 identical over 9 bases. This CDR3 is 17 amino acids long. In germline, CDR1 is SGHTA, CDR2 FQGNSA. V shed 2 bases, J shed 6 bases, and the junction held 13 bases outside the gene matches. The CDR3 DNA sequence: TGTGCCAGCAGCTTATACGGAGGGGGACAGGGAGACGCTGAAGCTTTCTTT. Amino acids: CASSLYGGGQGDAEAFF.

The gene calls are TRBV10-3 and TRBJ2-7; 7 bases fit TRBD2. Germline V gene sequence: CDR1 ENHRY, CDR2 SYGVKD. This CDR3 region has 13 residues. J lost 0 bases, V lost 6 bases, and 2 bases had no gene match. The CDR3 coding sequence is TGTGCCATCAGGCCTAGCGGCTCCTACGAGCAGTACTTC. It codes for CAIRPSGSYEQYF.

CDR3 amino acids: CASSHGDTGSNQPQHF. CDR3 DNA sequence: TGTGCCAGTAGTCATGGGGATACGGGGAGCAATCAGCCCCAGCATTTT. The V and J genes are TRBV19 and TRBJ1-5; D is ambiguous. Looked up from germline, CDR1 is LNHDA and CDR2 is SQIVND (reference sequence). The CDR3 loop spans 16 amino acids. Between the trimmed V and J ends, which lost 5 bases and 1 base, there was a span of 15 bases.

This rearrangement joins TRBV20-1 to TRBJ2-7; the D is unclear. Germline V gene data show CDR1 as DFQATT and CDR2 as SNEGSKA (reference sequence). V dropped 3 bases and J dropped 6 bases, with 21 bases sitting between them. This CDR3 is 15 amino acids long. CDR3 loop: CSASATSRRTSEQYF. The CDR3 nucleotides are TGCAGTGCTAGTGCCACAAGTCGGAGAACATCCGAGCAGTACTTC.

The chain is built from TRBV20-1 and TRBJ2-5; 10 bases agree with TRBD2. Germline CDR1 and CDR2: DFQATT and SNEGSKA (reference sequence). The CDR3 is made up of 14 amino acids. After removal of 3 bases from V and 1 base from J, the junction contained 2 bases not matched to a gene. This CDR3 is CSASLAGVQETQYF. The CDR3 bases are TGCAGTGCTAGTCTAGCGGGAGTCCAAGAGACCCAGTACTTC.

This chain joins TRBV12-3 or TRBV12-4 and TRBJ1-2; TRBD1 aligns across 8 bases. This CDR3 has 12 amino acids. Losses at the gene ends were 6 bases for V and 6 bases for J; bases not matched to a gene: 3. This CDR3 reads CASRQGADGYTF. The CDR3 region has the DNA TGTGCCAGCAGGCAGGGGGCGGATGGCTACACCTTC.

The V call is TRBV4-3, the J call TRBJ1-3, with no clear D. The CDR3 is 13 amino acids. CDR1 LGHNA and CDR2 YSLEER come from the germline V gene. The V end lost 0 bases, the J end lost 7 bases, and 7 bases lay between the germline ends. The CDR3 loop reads CASSQEPGNTIYF. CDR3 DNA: TGCGCCAGCAGCCAAGAACCCGGGAACACCATATATTTT.

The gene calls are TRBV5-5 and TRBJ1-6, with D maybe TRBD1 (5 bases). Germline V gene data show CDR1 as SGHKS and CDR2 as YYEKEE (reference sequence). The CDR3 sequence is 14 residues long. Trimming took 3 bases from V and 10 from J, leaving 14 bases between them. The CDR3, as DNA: TGTGCCAGCAGCTACGAAGGGGTCGTGTCACCCCTCCACTTT. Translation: CASSYEGVVSPLHF.

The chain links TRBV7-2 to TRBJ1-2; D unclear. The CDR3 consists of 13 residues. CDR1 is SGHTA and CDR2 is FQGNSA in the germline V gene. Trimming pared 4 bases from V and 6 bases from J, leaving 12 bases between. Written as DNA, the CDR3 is TGTGCCAGCAGCTCAGCCAGTGGAGATGGCTACACCTTC. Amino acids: CASSSASGDGYTF.

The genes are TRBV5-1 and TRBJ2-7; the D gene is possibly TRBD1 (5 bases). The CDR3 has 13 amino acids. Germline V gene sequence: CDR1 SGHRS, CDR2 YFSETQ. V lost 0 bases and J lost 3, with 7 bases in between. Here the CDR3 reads CASSLVGHYEQYF. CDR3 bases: TGCGCCAGCAGCTTGGTAGGACACTACGAGCAGTACTTC. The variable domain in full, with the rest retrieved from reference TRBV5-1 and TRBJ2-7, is KAGVTQTPRYLIKTRGQQVTLSCSPISGHRSVSWYQQTPGQGLQFLFEYFSETQRNKGNFPGRFSGRQFSNSRSEMNVSTLELGDSALYLCASSLVGHYEQYFGPGTRLTVT.

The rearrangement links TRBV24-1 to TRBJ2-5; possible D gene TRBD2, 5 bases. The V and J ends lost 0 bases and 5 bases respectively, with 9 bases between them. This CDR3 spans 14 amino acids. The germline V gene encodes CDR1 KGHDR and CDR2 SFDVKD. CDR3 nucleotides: TGTGCCACCAGTGATTTGGTCCCGGGGGAGACCCAGTACTTC. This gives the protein CATSDLVPGETQYF.

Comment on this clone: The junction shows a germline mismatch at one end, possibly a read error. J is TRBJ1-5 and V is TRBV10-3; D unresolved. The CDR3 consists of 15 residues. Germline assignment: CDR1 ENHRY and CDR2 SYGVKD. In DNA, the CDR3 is TGTGCCATCAGTGAGCGAGGCGGAACCAATCGGCCCCAGCATTTT. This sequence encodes CAISERGGTNRPQHF.

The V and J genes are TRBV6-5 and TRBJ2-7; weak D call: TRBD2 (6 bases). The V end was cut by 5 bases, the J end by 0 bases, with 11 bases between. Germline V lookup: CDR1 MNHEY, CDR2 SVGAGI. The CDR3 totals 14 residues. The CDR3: CASSPIGGSYEQYF. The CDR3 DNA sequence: TGTGCCAGCAGTCCCATCGGGGGCTCCTACGAGCAGTACTTC.

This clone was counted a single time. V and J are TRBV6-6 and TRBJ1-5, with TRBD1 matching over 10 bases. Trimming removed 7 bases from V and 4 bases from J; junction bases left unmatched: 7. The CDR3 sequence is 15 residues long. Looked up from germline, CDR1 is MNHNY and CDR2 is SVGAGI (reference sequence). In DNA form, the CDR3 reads TGTGCCAGCACCTCGGGACAGGGGCTAAATCAGCCCCAGCATTTT. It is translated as CASTSGQGLNQPQHF.

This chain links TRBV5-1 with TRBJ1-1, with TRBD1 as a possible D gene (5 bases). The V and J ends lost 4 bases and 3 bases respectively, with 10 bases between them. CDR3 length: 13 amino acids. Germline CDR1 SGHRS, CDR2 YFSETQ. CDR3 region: CASSPGKDTEAFF. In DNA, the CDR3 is TGCGCCAGCAGCCCAGGGAAGGACACTGAAGCTTTCTTT.

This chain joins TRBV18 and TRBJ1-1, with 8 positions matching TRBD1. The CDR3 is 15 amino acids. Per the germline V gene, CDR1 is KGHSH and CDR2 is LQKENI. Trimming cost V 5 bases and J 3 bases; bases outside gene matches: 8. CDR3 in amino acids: CASSTRQGQYTEAFF. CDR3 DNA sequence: TGTGCCAGCTCAACGCGACAGGGGCAGTACACTGAAGCTTTCTTT. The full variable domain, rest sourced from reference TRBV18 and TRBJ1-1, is NAGVMQNPRHLVRRRGQEARLRCSPMKGHSHVYWYRQLPEEGLKFMVYLQKENIIDESGMPKERFSAEFPKEGPSILRIQQVVRGDSAAYFCASSTRQGQYTEAFFGQGTRLTVV.

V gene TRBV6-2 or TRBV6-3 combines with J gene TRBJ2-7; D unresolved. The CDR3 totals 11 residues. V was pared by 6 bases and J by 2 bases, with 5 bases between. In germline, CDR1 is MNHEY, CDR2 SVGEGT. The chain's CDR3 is CASSLTYEQYF. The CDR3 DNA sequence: TGTGCCAGCAGCCTCACCTACGAGCAGTACTTC.

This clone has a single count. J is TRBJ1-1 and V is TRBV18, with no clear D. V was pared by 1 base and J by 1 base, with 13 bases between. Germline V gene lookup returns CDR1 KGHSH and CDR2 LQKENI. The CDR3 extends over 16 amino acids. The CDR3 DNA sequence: TGTGCCAGCTCACCACGACCGCGGGCGACGAACACTGAAGCTTTCTTT. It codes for CASSPRPRATNTEAFF. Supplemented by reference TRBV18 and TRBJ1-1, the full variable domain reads NAGVMQNPRHLVRRRGQEARLRCSPMKGHSHVYWYRQLPEEGLKFMVYLQKENIIDESGMPKERFSAEFPKEGPSILRIQQVVRGDSAAYFCASSPRPRATNTEAFFGQGTRLTVV.